A single sample is the source of the 17 T cell receptor beta chains below, sequenced in a study of beta chain features in type 1 diabetes. All of the isolated RNA was reverse transcribed, so expressed TCRB transcripts were sequenced. Here immunoSEQ multiplex PCR was the method, and the copy in TCRdb shows in-frame clones only, minus some. Of 810,000 or so clones in the sample, 15% to 20% are singletons; the top ten hold 0.023%. Sequencing input: naive CD4+ T cells from blood. These receptor sequences come from a woman aged 18-35 years in good health.

The CDR3 region is CAIRAPGSGELFF. CDR3 nucleotide sequence: TGTGCCATTAGGGCCCCTGGGAGCGGGGAGCTGTTTTTT. The chain recombines TRBV5-4 with TRBJ2-2, with D possibly matching TRBD2 (5 bases). The CDR3 contains 13 residues. Trimming shortened V by 9 bases and J by 7 bases, and 16 bases separated the two germline ends. The germline V gene encodes CDR1 SGHNT and CDR2 YYREEE (reference sequence). The full variable domain, its missing parts supplied by reference TRBV5-4 and TRBJ2-2, is ETGVTQSPTHLIKTRGQQVTLRCSSQSGHNTVSWYQQALGQGPQFIFQYYREEENGRGNFPPRFSGLQFPNYSSELNVNALELDDSALYLCAIRAPGSGELFFGEGSRLTVL.

The chain couples TRBV2 to TRBJ1-3; D unresolved. The CDR3 consists of 13 residues. Germline V lookup: CDR1 SNHLY, CDR2 FYNNEI. The V end lost 6 bases, the J end lost 4 bases, and 10 bases lay between the germline ends. CDR3 DNA: TGTGCCAGCAGCCGCGAGGCCGGAAACACCATATATTTT. It encodes CASSREAGNTIYF.

The CDR3 is CASSLGSHDRYRGEQYF. The DNA for the CDR3 is TGCGCCAGCAGCTTGGGTTCCCACGACAGGTATCGGGGGGAGCAGTACTTC. J is TRBJ2-7 and V is TRBV5-1; D is possibly TRBD1 or TRBD2 (6 bases each). Deletions cut 0 bases from V and 7 bases from J, with 23 bases between. Germline V gene data show CDR1 as SGHRS and CDR2 as YFSETQ. The CDR3 covers 17 residues.

The V gene is TRBV19, the J gene TRBJ2-7; 11 positions match TRBD2. The ends lost 5 bases at V and 1 base at J; junction bases unmatched: 4. The CDR3 has 15 residues. From germline, CDR1 is LNHDA and CDR2 SQIVND (reference sequence). In DNA, the CDR3 is TGTGCCAGTAGTTTAGGACTAGCGGGTTCCTACGAGCAGTACTTC. Residues: CASSLGLAGSYEQYF.

The rearrangement joins TRBV28 to TRBJ1-4; D gene uncertain. The length of the CDR3 is 12 residues. V shed 6 bases and J shed 6 bases, with 8 bases lying between them. Per germline, CDR1 MDHEN and CDR2 SYDVKM. CDR3 DNA sequence: TGTGCCAGCAGCCTTATGTATGAAAAACTGTTTTTT. It translates to CASSLMYEKLFF.

The chain employs TRBV5-4 and TRBJ2-1; D remains ambiguous. The ends were cut back, 0 bases at V and 4 bases at J, with 14 bases in the middle. CDR1 is SGHNT, CDR2 YYREEE, per germline (reference sequence). This CDR3 has 16 residues. The CDR3 here is CASSLGLTQGYNEQFF. CDR3 bases: TGTGCCAGCAGCTTGGGTCTTACCCAAGGGTACAATGAGCAGTTCTTC.

CDR3 DNA: TGTGCCAGCAGCTTAGGTCGTACGGAGACCCAGTACTTC. This translates into CASSLGRTETQYF. The chain has TRBV28 and TRBJ2-5; the D is unclear. Trimming left V 6 bases short and J 5 bases short, with 13 bases between. The germline V gene has CDR1 MDHEN and CDR2 SYDVKM. This CDR3 spans 13 amino acids.

The CDR3 reads CAISDPNLAGVRDTQYF. CDR3 DNA: TGTGCCATCAGTGACCCGAATCTAGCGGGAGTCCGAGATACGCAGTATTTT. The gene calls are TRBV10-3 and TRBJ2-3; 10 nucleotides match TRBD2. Germline CDR1 is ENHRY and CDR2 is SYGVKD. The CDR3 extends over 17 amino acids. J lost 5 bases, V lost 3 bases, and 11 bases had no gene match.

Only a few counts were recorded for this clone. This sequence joins TRBV5-1 and TRBJ2-4; TRBD2 aligns across 7 bases. Germline lookup yields CDR1 SGHRS and CDR2 YFSETQ. The CDR3 extends over 16 amino acids. Trimming at V came to 2 bases and at J to 6 bases, leaving 11 bases not matched to a gene. The CDR3 is CASSFIGGSEGNIQYF. For the CDR3, the DNA is TGCGCCAGCAGCTTTATAGGCGGGAGCGAGGGAAACATTCAGTACTTC.

This clone was detected only once. The gene calls are TRBV5-1 and TRBJ2-7; 10 bases match TRBD1. This CDR3 is 15 amino acids long. V lost 2 bases, J lost 2 bases, and 4 bases stayed unmatched. CDR1 is SGHRS, CDR2 YFSETQ, per germline. CDR3 sequence: CASSFPGTGAYEQYF. The CDR3 DNA follows: TGCGCCAGCAGCTTTCCCGGGACAGGGGCCTACGAGCAGTACTTC.

The chain carries TRBV19 and TRBJ2-2; D remains unclear. Deletions cut 8 bases from V and 2 bases from J, with 9 bases between. The CDR3 totals 13 residues. The germline V gene encodes CDR1 LNHDA and CDR2 SQIVND (reference sequence). CDR3: CASSQENTGELFF. CDR3 DNA sequence: TGTGCCAGTTCTCAGGAAAACACCGGGGAGCTGTTTTTT. The whole variable domain, filled in from reference TRBV19 and TRBJ2-2, reads DGGITQSPKYLFRKEGQNVTLSCEQNLNHDAMYWYRQDPGQGLRLIYYSQIVNDFQKGDIAEGYSVSREKKESFPLTVTSAQKNPTAFYLCASSQENTGELFFGEGSRLTVL.

This chain's CDR3 is CASTLRGASTDTQYF. The DNA for the CDR3 is TGTGCCAGCACCCTCAGGGGGGCTAGCACAGATACGCAGTATTTT. This chain links TRBV6-5 with TRBJ2-3, with TRBD1 as a possible D gene (7 bases). In germline, CDR1 is MNHEY, CDR2 SVGAGI. V dropped 7 bases and J dropped 0 bases, with 14 bases sitting between them. This CDR3 has 15 amino acids.

The chain uses TRBV2 and TRBJ1-3; 8 positions agree with TRBD1. V lost 5 bases to trimming and J lost 4 bases; unmatched junction nucleotides: 4. CDR3 length equals 14 residues. The V gene's germline CDR1 is SNHLY and CDR2 FYNNEI. The CDR3 bases are TGTGCCAGCAGTTCGACAGGGGCAGGAAACACCATATATTTT. Its translation: CASSSTGAGNTIYF.

This chain uses TRBV7-2 with TRBJ2-1; weak D call: TRBD1 (6 bases). Germline CDR1 is SGHTA and CDR2 is FQGNSA. V lost 2 bases and J lost 3, with 14 bases in between. The CDR3 totals 16 residues. The CDR3 nucleotides are TGTGCCAGCAGCTTAAGGAGTGGGACAATCTACAATGAGCAGTTCTTC. Protein product: CASSLRSGTIYNEQFF.

The gene calls are TRBV6-1 and TRBJ2-6; tentative D call: TRBD1 (6 bases). CDR3 length: 15 residues. The V and J ends lost 6 bases and 4 bases respectively, with 13 bases between them. The germline V gene has CDR1 MNHNS and CDR2 SASEGT. The CDR3: CASRMSGAGANVLTF. CDR3 bases: TGTGCCAGCAGAATGTCAGGGGCCGGGGCCAACGTCCTGACTTTC.

This clone showed up just a few times. The V call is TRBV27, the J call TRBJ2-6, with 7 bases matching TRBD1. The V gene's germline CDR1 is MNHEY and CDR2 SMNVEV (reference sequence). The CDR3 is 16 residues long. Unmatched junction bases numbered 6, after V lost 6 bases and J lost 1 base. The CDR3 nucleotides read TGTGCCAGCAGACCGGGACAGACGTCTGGGGCCAACGTCCTGACTTTC. Translation: CASRPGQTSGANVLTF.

This clone has only a few counts. The CDR3: CASSDRTSGGYEQYF. DNA of the CDR3: TGTGCCAGCAGTGATCGGACTAGCGGGGGGTACGAGCAGTACTTC. The chain joins TRBV6-1 to TRBJ2-5, with 14 bases identical to TRBD2. The J call may be wrong; the DNA end is better matched by TRBJ2-7. The length of the CDR3 is 15 residues. Germline V gene lookup returns CDR1 MNHNS and CDR2 SASEGT.